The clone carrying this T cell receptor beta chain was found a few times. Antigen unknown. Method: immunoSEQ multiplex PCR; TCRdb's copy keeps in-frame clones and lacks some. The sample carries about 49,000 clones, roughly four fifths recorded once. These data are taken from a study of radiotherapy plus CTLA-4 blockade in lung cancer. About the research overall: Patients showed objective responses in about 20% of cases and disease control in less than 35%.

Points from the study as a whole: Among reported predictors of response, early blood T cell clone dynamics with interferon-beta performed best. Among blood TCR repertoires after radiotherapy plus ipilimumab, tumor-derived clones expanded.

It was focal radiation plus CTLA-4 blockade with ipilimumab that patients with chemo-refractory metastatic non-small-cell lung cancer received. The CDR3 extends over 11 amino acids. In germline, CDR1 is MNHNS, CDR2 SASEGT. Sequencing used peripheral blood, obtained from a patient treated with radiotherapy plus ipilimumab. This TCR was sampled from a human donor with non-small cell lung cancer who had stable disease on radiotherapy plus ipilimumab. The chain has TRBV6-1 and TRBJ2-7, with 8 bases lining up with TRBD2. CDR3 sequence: CASGTGGAFRV. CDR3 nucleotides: TGTGCCAGCGGCACCGGGGGGGCTTTCCGCGTC.